Below, 2 T cell receptor beta chains from the same sample are listed, as sequenced in a study of T cell responses to AZD1222 COVID-19 vaccine. Sequencing used immunoSEQ multiplex PCR; TCRdb keeps in-frame clones, though not all of them. The sample has some 96,000 clones; nearly 90% are singletons. The sequencing here drew on peripheral blood, taken on day 0 of AZD1222 vaccination. These receptors were obtained from an adult in good health.

The chain is built from TRBV7-2 and TRBJ1-5, with D hard to call. V was trimmed by 5 bases and J by 0 bases, leaving 11 bases between them. Germline CDR1 SGHTA, CDR2 FQGNSA. This CDR3 comprises 15 residues. The CDR3 DNA is TGTGCCAGCAGCCCCGGCGGCACTAGCAATCAGCCCCAGCATTTT. This gives the protein CASSPGGTSNQPQHF. The variable domain in full, with the rest retrieved from reference TRBV7-2 and TRBJ1-5, is GAGVSQSPSNKVTEKGKDVELRCDPISGHTALYWYRQSLGQGLEFLIYFQGNSAPDKSGLPSDRFSAERTGGSVSTLTIQRTQQEDSAVYLCASSPGGTSNQPQHFGDGTRLSIL.

This sequence joins TRBV21-1 and TRBJ1-2; TRBD1 is the table's D call, not checked against the DNA. TRBV21-1 is listed as a pseudogene. The CDR3 spans 13 residues. CDR3: CASTTGTGVGYTF. The CDR3 DNA reads TGTGCCAGCACCACCGGGACAGGGGTAGGCTACACCTTC.